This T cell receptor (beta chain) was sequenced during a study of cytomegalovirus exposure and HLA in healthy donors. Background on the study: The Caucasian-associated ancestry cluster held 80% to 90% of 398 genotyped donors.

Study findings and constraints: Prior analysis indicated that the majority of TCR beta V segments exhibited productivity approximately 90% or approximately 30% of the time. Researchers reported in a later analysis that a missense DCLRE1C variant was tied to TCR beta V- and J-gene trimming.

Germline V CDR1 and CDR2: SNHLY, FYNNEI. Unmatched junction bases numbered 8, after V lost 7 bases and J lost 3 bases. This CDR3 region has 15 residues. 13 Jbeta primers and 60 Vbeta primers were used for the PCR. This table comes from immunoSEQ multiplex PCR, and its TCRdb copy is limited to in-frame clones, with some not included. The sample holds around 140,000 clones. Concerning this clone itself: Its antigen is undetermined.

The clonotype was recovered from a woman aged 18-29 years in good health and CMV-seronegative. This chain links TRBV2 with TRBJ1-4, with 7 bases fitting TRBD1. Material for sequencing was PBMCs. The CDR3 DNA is TGTGCCAGCACTCGGGACAGTCAGCCTAATGAAAAACTGTTTTTT. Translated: CASTRDSQPNEKLFF.